One and the same sample provided the 21 T cell receptor beta chains below, sequenced in a study of T-cell memory formation after mild COVID-19. From the 5' RACE reads, TCRdb called clonotypes with MiXCR, one entry per CDR3 protein. The sample holds hundreds of thousands of distinct CDR3 sequences, 24% seen once. Source material: PBMCs or a T cell subset sorted from them (not recorded which). The receptors were sampled from an adult woman who had mild COVID-19 (a few samples of this study predate the infection). Cell type and time point are not known.

The CDR3 sequence: CASSGDRAGLAGHQETQYF. CDR3 bases: TGTGCCAGCAGTGGGGACAGGGCGGGACTAGCGGGCCACCAAGAGACCCAGTACTTC. This sequence joins TRBV25-1 and TRBJ2-5; 12 nucleotides align to TRBD2. Germline V gene data show CDR1 as MGHDK and CDR2 as SYGVNS. The CDR3 spans 19 residues. The V and J ends lost 4 bases and 0 bases, in that order; junction bases with no gene match: 12.

This sequence joins TRBV29-1 and TRBJ1-2, with TRBD1 as a possible D gene (5 bases). Trimming shortened V by 1 base and J by 6 bases, and 12 bases separated the two germline ends. The CDR3 has 13 residues. Germline CDR1 and CDR2: SQVTM and ANQGSEA. The CDR3 here is CSVEGRGPHGYTF. CDR3 in DNA: TGCAGCGTTGAAGGGAGGGGACCCCATGGCTACACCTTC. The full variable domain, completed using reference TRBV29-1 and TRBJ1-2, is SAVISQKPSRDICQRGTSLTIQCQVDSQVTMMFWYRQQPGQSLTLIATANQGSEATYESGFVIDKFPISRPNLTFSTLTVSNMSPEDSSIYLCSVEGRGPHGYTFGSGTRLTVV.

This clonotype was picked up a small number of times. This rearrangement joins TRBV7-9 to TRBJ2-2; no definite D call. Trimming stripped 1 base from V and 0 bases from J, with 6 bases between. This CDR3 comprises 15 residues. From germline, CDR1 is SEHNR and CDR2 FQNEAQ (reference sequence). This CDR3 is CASSLVRSNTGELFF. CDR3 nucleotides: TGTGCCAGCAGCTTAGTTAGGTCGAACACCGGGGAGCTGTTTTTT.

The V and J genes are TRBV9 and TRBJ1-2, with 7 bases that match TRBD1. From germline, CDR1 is SGDLS and CDR2 YYNGEE. Trimming took 1 base from V and 2 from J; bases not matched to a gene: 5. The CDR3 contains 15 residues. For the CDR3, the DNA is TGTGCCAGCAGCGTAAGCCCAGGGGGGAACTATGGCTACACCTTC. Amino acids: CASSVSPGGNYGYTF.

As regards this clonotype: One end of the junction varies from germline; a read error may be responsible. The chain combines TRBV20-1 with TRBJ2-7; TRBD2 matches 10 bases. The CDR3 sequence is 13 residues long. Germline V gives CDR1 DFQATT, CDR2 SNEGSKA (reference sequence). CDR3 bases: TGCAGTGCAAGAGCGGGAGGGGCCTACGAGCAGTACTTC. It specifies CSARAGGAYEQYF.

This clonotype was seen at least ten times. The genes are TRBV11-2 and TRBJ1-2; D call uncertain. V dropped 1 base and J dropped 5 bases, with 8 bases sitting between them. The CDR3 extends over 13 amino acids. Germline V gene lookup returns CDR1 SGHAT and CDR2 FQNNGV. CDR3 in DNA: TGTGCCAGCAGCTTAGGGACCTTATATGGCTACACCTTC. Encoded protein: CASSLGTLYGYTF.

The chain recombines TRBV20-1 with TRBJ1-5, with D possibly matching TRBD1 (6 bases). This CDR3 has 15 residues. The germline gives CDR1 DFQATT, CDR2 SNEGSKA (reference sequence). Trimming removed 1 base from V and 3 bases from J, with 13 bases in between. CDR3 DNA: TGCAGTGCTAGAGTACCGGGACATAACAATCAGCCCCAGCATTTT. It specifies CSARVPGHNNQPQHF.

The rearrangement uses TRBV5-6 and TRBJ1-4, with no clear D. This CDR3 has 17 amino acids. Germline loops: CDR1 SGHDT, CDR2 YYEEEE. The V gene lost 4 bases and the J gene lost 5 bases, with 21 bases spanning the gap. CDR3 protein: CASSRSENVAGNEKLFF. The CDR3 bases are TGTGCCAGCAGCCGGTCGGAGAATGTCGCGGGGAATGAAAAACTGTTTTTT.

Ten or more counts support this clonotype. The rearrangement uses TRBV4-3 and TRBJ2-1; D remains unclear. Trimming took off 0 bases at V and 9 bases at J, with 6 bases between the two ends. Germline CDR1 and CDR2: LGHNA and YSLEER. This CDR3 comprises 12 residues. Written as DNA, the CDR3 is TGCGCCAGCAGCCAAGAAGGGTTTGAGCAGTTCTTC. Residues: CASSQEGFEQFF.

The genes are TRBV7-8 and TRBJ2-3, with 11 bases identical to TRBD2. Per germline, CDR1 SGHVS and CDR2 FQNEAQ. V was pared by 0 bases and J by 0 bases, with 8 bases of the junction left unmatched. The CDR3 length is 19 residues. The CDR3 DNA sequence: TGTGCCAGCAGCTTAGCGCTCACTAGCGGGAGTCGAAGCACAGATACGCAGTATTTT. Its protein is CASSLALTSGSRSTDTQYF.

CDR3 DNA: TGTGCCAGCAGCGTAGCCCCTGTTAGTGAGCAGTTCTTC. Its protein product is CASSVAPVSEQFF. This chain uses TRBV9 with TRBJ2-1, with D unclear. Germline-derived CDR1 and CDR2 are SGDLS and YYNGEE. The CDR3 has 13 residues. Deletions cut 0 bases from V and 9 bases from J, with 10 bases between.

This clonotype appeared a single time. This chain links TRBV6-5 with TRBJ2-1, with 10 nucleotides matching TRBD2. Losses at the gene ends were 2 bases for V and 0 bases for J; bases not matched to a gene: 7. This CDR3 spans 18 amino acids. Per the germline V gene, CDR1 is MNHEY and CDR2 is SVGAGI. CDR3 residues: CASSYGPGLAISYNEQFF. The CDR3 DNA reads as TGTGCCAGCAGTTACGGCCCGGGACTAGCGATCTCCTACAATGAGCAGTTCTTC.

This clonotype has only a few counts. The chain employs TRBV20-1 and TRBJ2-7; 10 bases map to TRBD1. The CDR3 runs 13 residues. Germline V gene lookup returns CDR1 DFQATT and CDR2 SNEGSKA (reference sequence). J gave up 5 bases and V 4 bases, and 5 bases lay outside the gene matches. CDR3 coding DNA: TGCAGTGCTACGGGACAGGGGTTCGACGAGCAGTACTTC. Protein sequence: CSATGQGFDEQYF.

The chain carries TRBV5-1 and TRBJ2-7; 7 bases are shared with TRBD1. CDR1 and CDR2 (germline): SGHRS, YFSETQ. The CDR3 runs 14 residues. The V and J ends lost 0 bases and 5 bases, in that order; junction bases with no gene match: 5. The CDR3 here is CASSLGRGTNEQYF. CDR3 nucleotide sequence: TGCGCCAGCAGCTTGGGCAGGGGGACCAACGAGCAGTACTTC. The variable domain in full, completed from reference TRBV5-1 and TRBJ2-7, reads KAGVTQTPRYLIKTRGQQVTLSCSPISGHRSVSWYQQTPGQGLQFLFEYFSETQRNKGNFPGRFSGRQFSNSRSEMNVSTLELGDSALYLCASSLGRGTNEQYFGPGTRLTVT.

This clonotype turned up a few times. The chain combines TRBV4-1 with TRBJ1-1; tentatively, D is TRBD1 (5 bases). Trimming pared 3 bases from V and 0 bases from J, leaving 14 bases between. The CDR3 totals 16 residues. Germline-derived CDR1 and CDR2 are MGHRA and YSYEKL. CDR3 amino acids: CASSHRVGNLNTEAFF. The CDR3 DNA follows: TGCGCCAGCAGCCACAGGGTTGGGAACCTGAACACTGAAGCTTTCTTT.

In its sample, this clonotype was seen a few times. The chain couples TRBV18 to TRBJ2-3, with 7 nucleotides matching TRBD1. Germline CDR1 is KGHSH and CDR2 is LQKENI. With V trimmed by 3 bases and J by 3 bases, 6 bases remained unmatched. This CDR3 has 15 amino acids. The DNA of the CDR3 is TGTGCCAGCTCACCGAGGGGGCATGGGACAGATACGCAGTATTTT. The encoded protein is CASSPRGHGTDTQYF.

The chain uses TRBV20-1 and TRBJ1-1, with a weak D call TRBD1 (6 bases). From germline, CDR1 is DFQATT and CDR2 SNEGSKA (reference sequence). The length of the CDR3 is 20 residues. V lost 2 bases and J lost 2, with 30 bases in between. CDR3 amino acids: CSARMPWVQGPLLVNTEAFF. In nucleotides, the CDR3 is TGCAGTGCTAGAATGCCCTGGGTACAGGGACCTCTCCTCGTAAACACTGAAGCTTTCTTT.

This clonotype was seen more than once but under ten times. The V call is TRBV5-1, the J call TRBJ2-6; D is possibly TRBD2 (6 bases). The V gene's germline CDR1 is SGHRS and CDR2 YFSETQ. Deletions cut 4 bases from V and 0 bases from J, with 8 bases between. The CDR3 length is 15 residues. CDR3 DNA sequence: TGCGCCAGCAGCGGAGGGCGCTCTGGGGCCAACGTCCTGACTTTC. Protein product: CASSGGRSGANVLTF.

A few counts support this clonotype. This chain connects TRBV21-1 to TRBJ2-5; the table's D call, TRBD2, was not checked against the DNA. TRBV21-1 represents a pseudogene. The CDR3 has 17 residues. The CDR3 is CASSKALDSQYQETQYF. The CDR3 DNA sequence: TGTGCCAGCAGCAAAGCGCTAGACTCCCAGTACCAAGAGACCCAGTACTTC.

This clonotype was detected a few times. V is TRBV4-2 and J is TRBJ2-7; 10 positions match TRBD2. Looked up from germline, CDR1 is LGHNA and CDR2 is YNFKEQ. V dropped 3 bases and J dropped 3; count of bases not matched to a gene: 11. The CDR3 contains 17 residues. DNA of the CDR3: TGTGCCAGCAGCCACCGCCTTGGGGTAGCGGGAGGCTACGAGCAGTACTTC. Its translation: CASSHRLGVAGGYEQYF.

The rearrangement joins TRBV6-6 to TRBJ2-3; 8 bases are a match to TRBD1. This CDR3 contains 15 residues. Germline CDR1 reads MNHNY; CDR2 reads SVGAGI (reference sequence). V was pared by 2 bases and J by 1 base, with 2 bases of the junction left unmatched. CDR3 DNA: TGTGCCAGCAGTTACGGGACAGGTGGCACAGATACGCAGTATTTT. Translated, it gives CASSYGTGGTDTQYF.